This T cell receptor (beta chain) was identified in a study of early T cells in non-severe SARS-CoV-2 infection. This clonotype occurred many times. Antigen unknown. There are 13 residues in the CDR3. V lost 4 bases to trimming and J lost 7 bases, with 13 bases between them. Looked up from germline, CDR1 is SGHVS and CDR2 is FNYEAQ. From the 5' RACE reads, TCRdb called clonotypes with MiXCR, one entry per CDR3 protein. The data show under 90,000 distinct CDR3 sequences, with about 14% seen just once and 5% to 7.5% held by the top ten. Study-wide results and limits: Private and CD4 specificities were missed by VDJdb matching, skewed to anti-spike CD8.

The clonotype originates from an adult who was a healthcare worker with PCR-confirmed SARS-CoV-2 infection or an uninfected control (not recorded which). Sequences were obtained from whole blood. The chain links TRBV7-6 to TRBJ1-1; no firm D call. The CDR3 protein is CASSSLAASEAFF. As DNA, the CDR3 is TGTGCCAGCAGCTCCCTCGCGGCAAGTGAAGCTTTCTTT.